The text below deals with one TCR beta chain. This clonotype was counted at least ten times. What this receptor recognizes is not known. No qualities accompany the bases; no much larger clone lies one base away. To prepare the library, RACE was applied. Data came from a NextSeq 500. Library preparation attached unique molecular identifiers to individual cDNA molecules for quantitative, reproducible TCR counting. Regarding the original processing steps: The median number of TCRs per sample was roughly 94,000, ranging from about 20,000 to 700,000. The Decombinator software suite was used to annotate the V, J and CDR3 of the TCR reads. Every sample was subsampled to the same number of TCRs (28,000) for the PS versus PT1 abundance plots. TCRs were defined as expanded if absent before sensitization and observed at least eight times at the 2-week time point. TCRdb's own reprocessing of the public reads used fastp at Q25 and MiXCR and kept productive beta chains. Every distinct CDR3 protein forms one entry, paired with its most common genes and DNA. The V and J calls reflect TCRdb's pipeline rather than the authors' work. Within this sample are 42,000 or so distinct CDR3 sequences, with about 4.2% of them counted one time only. In total, the top ten clones hold around 26% of the sample.

The source of the sample is a study of human T cells and chemical hapten exposure (dated by TCRdb to about 2021). For the study in its entirety: For sensitization, 2% DPC in acetone was applied to a roughly 2 cm by roughly 2 cm area of upper inner arm skin. Patients additionally received weekly therapeutic DPC doses to the scalp throughout the roughly 25-week study period. Patch testing was performed on the upper back with Finn chambers containing 0.01% DPC, and the patch tests were scored after 6 days according to International Contact Dermatitis Research Group standards. The mostly female patient cohort included alopecia areata with under or over 50% scalp involvement, alopecia totalis and alopecia universalis. Libraries were pooled for sequencing, and variation in per-sample TCR yields was attributed mainly to small differences in library volumes within the pool. This study followed changes in the peripheral blood TCR repertoire in vivo during primary and secondary sensitization of alopecia patients to the hapten diphenylcyclopropenone (DPC). Blood was sampled from patients pre-sensitization (week 0) and at 2, 6 and about 24 weeks after DPC sensitization. Under 30 alopecia patients gave blood for TCR sequencing at one to four time points (pre-sensitization, 2, 6 and 24 weeks). Each blood RNA sample was used to sequence both TCR alpha and TCR beta chains.

Reading the label with the study, this specimen's time point is: patch test 1, 2 weeks after DPC sensitization. In the paper's terms, the treatment or condition label means: therapeutic diphenylcyclopropenone sensitization with weekly scalp DPC. Total RNA was extracted from unfractionated whole blood collected in Tempus Blood RNA tubes. Blood at each patch-test visit was drawn before the patch test was applied. Patients were eligible if aged 18 to 70, diagnosed with alopecia and judged suitable for DPC therapy, and pregnant patients were excluded. Based on the germline V gene (reference sequence), the CDR1 and CDR2 sequences are SGHAT and FQDESV. There are 16 amino acids in the CDR3, from cysteine to phenylalanine inclusive. The read is trimmed to its CDR3 DNA, 48 bases read in frame from base 1. For this chain, trimming is 5 bases at the V end and 2 bases at the J end, and the number of junction bases without a gene match is 7.

Findings and caveats that apply to the study as a whole: Because all patients had alopecia, a presumed autoimmune disease, the immune response of the patients might differ from that of healthy individuals. The number of PT1 expanded TCRs positively correlated with patch test score, significant at thresholds 8, 16 and 32 but not 4. Significantly more large CDR3 similarity clusters were formed by expanded TCRs than by pre-sensitization or healthy control sets, consistent with antigen-driven responses. The number of TCRs above 1 in 1000 frequency did not change with DPC sensitization; there was no evidence of global repertoire structure alterations. Repeated subsampling changed both the strength of the expansion versus patch-test correlation and the threshold at which that correlation became significant.

This chain is built from TRBV11-1 and TRBJ2-3, with 10 bases aligning to TRBD2. This TCR came from a middle-aged man with alopecia areata. Some clones in this sample may be carry-over from other donors' samples. The material was whole blood, obtained in connection with sensitization to the hapten diphenylcyclopropenone (DPC). The DNA sequence is TGTGCCAGCAGCCATCGGACTAGCGGTTACACAGATACGCAGTATTTT. This yields the protein CASSHRTSGYTDTQYF.